This T cell receptor beta chain is from a study of blood T cell repertoires in COVID-19. Study information: Both acute and convalescent COVID-19 samples were obtained from the United States, Italy and Spain.

The authors' processing: Amplifying reference gene primers gave estimates of nucleated cell counts. Profiled with immunoSEQ multiplex PCR; TCRdb holds only in-frame clones, not every one. That table supplies the V and J calls and clone size; D and trimming were determined from the DNA. The sample contains about 68,000 clones, approximately 85% of which appear only once. This clone was seen a few times. CDR1 and CDR2 from the germline V gene are SGHAT and FQNNGV. The CDR3 has 15 amino acids. Trimming removed 5 bases from V and 5 bases from J; junction bases left unmatched: 6. The chain joins TRBV11-2 to TRBJ1-5, with 10 bases that match TRBD1. Source material: peripheral blood. This clonotype was obtained from a man aged 50 to 59 with acute or convalescent COVID-19. The CDR3 nucleotides read TGTGCCAGCAGCCCGGACAGGGGGTATGATCAGCCCCAGCATTTT. It is translated as CASSPDRGYDQPQHF.